The 9 T cell receptor beta chains presented below share a single source sample, sequenced in a study of cytomegalovirus exposure and HLA in healthy donors (TCRdb year 2017). Libraries were built with the immunoSEQ multiplex PCR assay. For the multiplex PCR, a mixture combining 60 forward primers for TCR Vbeta segments and 13 reverse primers for TCR Jbeta segments was used. TCRdb took this table from immuneACCESS and kept in-frame rearrangements with V and J called. Such tables lack part of the clones; where checked against another copy, unresolved V genes explain under half of the gap, and the rest is unexplained. The sample data list 150,000 to 200,000 clones, and about 90% of these were observed just once. Roughly 0.23% of the sample is held by the ten biggest clonotypes. The sample consisted of PBMCs. The receptors derive from a girl under two years old in good health and CMV-seronegative.

V is TRBV19 and J is TRBJ2-1; 7 positions match TRBD2. The CDR3 loop spans 16 amino acids. J lost 4 bases, V lost 0 bases, and 6 bases had no gene match. Germline lookup yields CDR1 LNHDA and CDR2 SQIVND (reference sequence). Here the CDR3 reads CASSIDASGLYNEQFF. CDR3 bases: TGTGCCAGTAGTATAGACGCTAGCGGCTTGTACAATGAGCAGTTCTTC.

The table lists this clone with a count of one. The chain couples TRBV27 to TRBJ1-6, with D hard to call. V lost 3 bases and J lost 4, with 13 bases in between. The CDR3 length is 16 residues. Germline loops: CDR1 MNHEY, CDR2 SMNVEV (reference sequence). CDR3 DNA: TGTGCCAGCAGTTTTCTCCCTATTCGGTATAATTCACCCCTCCACTTT. Translated, it gives CASSFLPIRYNSPLHF.

The rearrangement uses TRBV10-2 and TRBJ2-6; D might be TRBD1 (6 bases). The germline V and J ends were trimmed by 4 bases and 1 base, with 14 bases remaining between them. The CDR3 has 17 amino acids. CDR1 WSHSY and CDR2 SAAADI come from the germline V gene. The CDR3 DNA reads TGCGCCAGCAGTGGACAGGACTCGGCGTCTGGGGCCAACGTCCTGACTTTC. This translates into CASSGQDSASGANVLTF.

The V and J genes are TRBV19 and TRBJ2-1, with D maybe TRBD1 (5 bases). The CDR3 consists of 13 residues. Germline loops: CDR1 LNHDA, CDR2 SQIVND (reference sequence). V dropped 0 bases and J dropped 10 bases, with 10 bases sitting between them. The CDR3, as DNA: TGTGCCAGTAGTATAGATGGGGCCTACGAGCAGTTCTTC. Protein product: CASSIDGAYEQFF. Full variable domain (outside the CDR3, taken from reference TRBV19 and TRBJ2-1): DGGITQSPKYLFRKEGQNVTLSCEQNLNHDAMYWYRQDPGQGLRLIYYSQIVNDFQKGDIAEGYSVSREKKESFPLTVTSAQKNPTAFYLCASSIDGAYEQFFGPGTRLTVL.

In this sample, this clone turned up a few times. The V call is TRBV2, the J call TRBJ1-6, with D hard to call. CDR1 and CDR2 from the germline V gene are SNHLY and FYNNEI. V was clipped by 9 bases and J by 0 bases, with 6 bases between them. The CDR3 loop spans 13 amino acids. The CDR3 DNA is TGTGCCAGAGGGAGCTCCTATAATTCACCCCTCCACTTT. This encodes CARGSSYNSPLHF.

The chain is built from TRBV29-1 and TRBJ2-1; tentatively, D is TRBD2 (6 bases). The length of the CDR3 is 13 residues. Trimming removed 4 bases from V and 7 bases from J, with 14 bases in between. CDR1 is SQVTM, CDR2 ANQGSEA, per germline. The CDR3 region is CSVAGGSHNEQFF. The CDR3 coding sequence is TGCAGCGTTGCCGGGGGATCCCATAATGAGCAGTTCTTC.

The chain is built from TRBV11-2 and TRBJ2-1; weak D call: TRBD2 (6 bases). V lost 8 bases to trimming and J lost 6 bases, with 20 bases between them. The germline gives CDR1 SGHAT, CDR2 FQNNGV. This CDR3 contains 15 residues. DNA of the CDR3: TGTGCCAGCGGGCAGGGACTTGGGACTTTCAATGAGCAGTTCTTC. This translates into CASGQGLGTFNEQFF.

This sequence joins TRBV7-6 and TRBJ1-5; D call uncertain. Trimming took 2 bases from V and 4 from J, leaving 9 bases between them. This CDR3 has 14 residues. The V gene's germline CDR1 is SGHVS and CDR2 FNYEAQ. CDR3 nucleotide sequence: TGTGCCAGCAGCTTATTTGAGGGAAATCAGCCCCAGCATTTT. It codes for CASSLFEGNQPQHF.

V and J are TRBV7-9 and TRBJ2-2; the D gene is possibly TRBD2 (6 bases). CDR1 SEHNR and CDR2 FQNEAQ come from the germline V gene (reference sequence). The CDR3 is 16 amino acids. V was cut by 4 bases and J by 3 bases, with 15 bases left in between. The CDR3 region has the DNA TGTGCCAGCAGCTCCGGGACTCGAACCCACACCGGGGAGCTGTTTTTT. It specifies CASSSGTRTHTGELFF.